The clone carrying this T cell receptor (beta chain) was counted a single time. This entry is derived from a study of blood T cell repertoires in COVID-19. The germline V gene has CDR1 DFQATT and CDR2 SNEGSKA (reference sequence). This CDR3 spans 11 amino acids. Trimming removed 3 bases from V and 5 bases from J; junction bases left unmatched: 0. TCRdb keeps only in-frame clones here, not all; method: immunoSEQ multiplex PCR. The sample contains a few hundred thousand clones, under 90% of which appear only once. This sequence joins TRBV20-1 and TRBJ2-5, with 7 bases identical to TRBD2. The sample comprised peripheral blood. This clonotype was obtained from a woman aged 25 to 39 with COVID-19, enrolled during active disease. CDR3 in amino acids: CSASGGETQYF. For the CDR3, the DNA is TGCAGTGCTAGCGGGGGGGAGACCCAGTACTTC.